This TCR beta chain was recovered during a study of T cell responses to AZD1222 COVID-19 vaccine. The protocol was immunoSEQ multiplex PCR, while the TCRdb copy is restricted to in-frame clones and leaves out a portion. The table has roughly 67,000 clones, approximately 90% seen once; the top ten hold 28%. Trimming cost V 0 bases and J 4 bases; bases outside gene matches: 3. The CDR3 runs 18 residues. Per germline, CDR1 LNHNV and CDR2 YYDKDF (reference sequence). Regarding the study as a whole: Just a handful of AZD1222 recipients were seropositive at baseline.

About this clone: Antigen: not known.

Sequenced here: peripheral blood, sampled 28 days after the second AZD1222 dose. The chain links TRBV15 to TRBJ2-4; 16 nucleotides line up with TRBD2. The sequence derives from an adult who received the AZD1222 COVID-19 vaccine. The CDR3, as DNA: TGTGCCACCAGCAGAGACCGGGGACTAGCGGGAGGGAAAAACATTCAGTACTTC. Amino acid sequence: CATSRDRGLAGGKNIQYF.